These 15 T cell receptor beta chains were sequenced from one sample in a study of Graves' ophthalmopathy and Graves' hyperthyroidism. Amplifying from RNA transcripts, the study obtained TCR beta CDR3 regions. First-round RT-PCR with HTBI primers preceded a second-round multiplex PCR. TCRdb processed the multiplex PCR reads anew with MiXCR; each CDR3 protein has one entry. Here the sample spans around 670,000 distinct CDR3 sequences, around 40% being singletons. The specimen was peripheral blood. The receptor source for this set is an adult man with Graves' ophthalmopathy.

V and J are TRBV7-9 and TRBJ1-3; D gene uncertain. The V end was cut by 3 bases, the J end by 3 bases, with 15 bases between. From germline, CDR1 is SEHNR and CDR2 FQNEAQ (reference sequence). This CDR3 contains 16 residues. Written as DNA, the CDR3 is TGTGCCAGCAGCTTCCGGGAATCTATTGGTGGAAACACCATATATTTT. This sequence encodes CASSFRESIGGNTIYF.

The chain links TRBV7-9 to TRBJ2-2; a possible D gene is TRBD2 (7 bases). CDR3 length: 17 residues. Trimming pared 5 bases from V and 0 bases from J, leaving 16 bases between. Germline CDR1 SEHNR, CDR2 FQNEAQ (reference sequence). The CDR3 DNA reads TGTGCCAGCAGCCCGGATCTGGGGGGGCCGAACACCGGGGAGCTGTTTTTT. Translating it yields CASSPDLGGPNTGELFF.

This clonotype was recorded many times. V gene TRBV29-1 combines with J gene TRBJ2-6, with TRBD2 as a possible D gene (5 bases). Germline assignment: CDR1 SQVTM and CDR2 ANQGSEA. V was trimmed by 4 bases and J by 0 bases, leaving 13 bases between them. This CDR3 has 16 residues. The CDR3 coding sequence is TGCAGCGTTGGTGGACTCGCGAGCTCTGGGGCCAACGTCCTGACTTTC. Residues: CSVGGLASSGANVLTF.

The chain links TRBV20-1 to TRBJ1-4; no reliable D call. Germline assignment: CDR1 DFQATT and CDR2 SNEGSKA (reference sequence). This CDR3 comprises 12 residues. The CDR3: CSCSSAGEKLFF. In nucleotides, the CDR3 is TGCAGCTGTTCGAGCGCAGGTGAAAAACTGTTTTTT.

The CDR3 sequence is CSAISGGDQPQHF. The CDR3, as DNA: TGCAGTGCTATCTCGGGGGGCGATCAGCCCCAGCATTTT. The rearrangement uses TRBV20-1 and TRBJ1-5; possible D gene TRBD1, 6 bases. The V end lost 4 bases, the J end lost 5 bases, and 12 bases lay between the germline ends. The CDR3 consists of 13 residues. CDR1 is DFQATT, CDR2 SNEGSKA, per germline (reference sequence).

The V and J genes are TRBV9 and TRBJ2-7, with TRBD2 matching 8 bases. The ends lost 4 bases at V and 6 bases at J; junction bases unmatched: 12. The germline V gene encodes CDR1 SGDLS and CDR2 YYNGEE. The CDR3 extends over 15 amino acids. CDR3 amino acids: CASSPSQGLGTEQYF. The DNA of the CDR3 is TGTGCCAGCAGCCCAAGCCAGGGACTAGGGACCGAGCAGTACTTC.

The table lists this clonotype with a few counts. This sequence joins TRBV7-2 and TRBJ1-5, with a weak D call TRBD1 (5 bases). Germline V CDR1 and CDR2: SGHTA, FQGNSA. Trimming shortened V by 5 bases and J by 0 bases, and 20 bases separated the two germline ends. The CDR3 is made up of 18 amino acids. The CDR3 region is CASSQGISGADSNQPQHF. The CDR3 DNA reads TGTGCCAGCAGCCAAGGGATCTCCGGGGCAGATAGCAATCAGCCCCAGCATTTT. The full variable domain, with the rest looked up from reference TRBV7-2 and TRBJ1-5, is GAGVSQSPSNKVTEKGKDVELRCDPISGHTALYWYRQSLGQGLEFLIYFQGNSAPDKSGLPSDRFSAERTGGSVSTLTIQRTQQEDSAVYLCASSQGISGADSNQPQHFGDGTRLSIL.

This clonotype appeared many times. This chain uses TRBV7-2 with TRBJ2-5; 7 positions match TRBD1. Germline assignment: CDR1 SGHTA and CDR2 FQGNSA. The CDR3 has 14 residues. J lost 5 bases, V lost 5 bases, and 8 bases had no gene match. CDR3: CASSITGDWETQYF. The DNA of the CDR3 is TGTGCCAGCAGCATAACAGGGGATTGGGAGACCCAGTACTTC.

The chain has TRBV4-3 and TRBJ2-7; 9 bases fit TRBD2. The CDR3 covers 15 residues. CDR1 and CDR2 from the germline V gene are LGHNA and YSLEER. J was trimmed by 3 bases and V by 2 bases; bases with no gene match: 5. The CDR3 DNA sequence: TGCGCCAGCAGCCAACTGACTAGCGGACGCTACGAGCAGTACTTC. As protein: CASSQLTSGRYEQYF.

This clonotype was picked up many times. The chain recombines TRBV7-9 with TRBJ1-2; possibly TRBD1 for D (6 bases). The ends were cut back, 5 bases at V and 8 bases at J, with 12 bases in the middle. The germline V gene has CDR1 SEHNR and CDR2 FQNEAQ (reference sequence). The CDR3 totals 12 residues. The CDR3 reads CASSVYRDGYTF. In DNA form, the CDR3 reads TGTGCCAGCAGCGTGTACAGGGACGGCTACACCTTC. Full variable domain (outside the CDR3, taken from reference TRBV7-9 and TRBJ1-2): DTGVSQNPRHKITKRGQNVTFRCDPISEHNRLYWYRQTLGQGPEFLTYFQNEAQLEKSRLLSDRFSAERPKGSFSTLEIQRTEQGDSAMYLCASSVYRDGYTFGSGTRLTVV.

This chain connects TRBV29-1 to TRBJ1-1; the D is unclear. Germline lookup yields CDR1 SQVTM and CDR2 ANQGSEA. This CDR3 has 10 amino acids. Trimming pared 6 bases from V and 4 bases from J, leaving 6 bases between. The chain's CDR3 is CSVFVTEAFF. CDR3 in DNA: TGCAGCGTGTTCGTCACTGAAGCTTTCTTT.

As for this clonotype: It is likely a read error, because the conserved phenylalanine at the end of the CDR3 is missing. The DNA is left out, because the CDR3 cannot be placed on it with certainty; the CDR3 is given as TCRdb lists it. V and J are TRBV2 and TRBJ1-6; the table names TRBD1, a call not compared with the DNA. Germline V gene lookup returns CDR1 SNHLY and CDR2 FYNNEI. 9 amino acids form the CDR3, both terminal residues included. CDR3: CASSGGPTG.

In its sample, this clonotype was seen a few times. DNA for the CDR3: TGTGCCAGCAGTTACGACGGACAAACCGAGCAGTACTTC. Amino acids: CASSYDGQTEQYF. The chain has TRBV7-9 and TRBJ2-7, with a weak D call TRBD1 (5 bases). Germline-derived CDR1 and CDR2 are SEHNR and FQNEAQ (reference sequence). The CDR3 extends over 13 amino acids. V dropped 6 bases and J dropped 6 bases, with 15 bases sitting between them.

This clonotype appeared a single time. This sequence joins TRBV20-1 and TRBJ2-5; D is undetermined. The CDR3 has 15 residues. Deletions cut 3 bases from V and 0 bases from J, with 14 bases between. CDR1 is DFQATT, CDR2 SNEGSKA, per germline (reference sequence). CDR3 nucleotide sequence: TGCAGTGCTAGGATAGGTTGGGGATACCAAGAGACCCAGTACTTC. Its protein product is CSARIGWGYQETQYF.

The CDR3 DNA is TGTGCCAGCAGCAACAGGGGTTTTCAGCCCCAGCATTTT. It specifies CASSNRGFQPQHF. The genes are TRBV6-1 and TRBJ1-5; TRBD1 matches at 7 bases. The germline V gene has CDR1 MNHNS and CDR2 SASEGT. Trimming took 6 bases from V and 6 from J; bases not matched to a gene: 5. The CDR3 is 13 residues long.